The clone carrying this T cell receptor beta chain was picked up many times. The data derive from a study of blood T cells in healthy people across ages. The second PCR ran roughly 7 to 12 cycles with a sample-barcoded 5' primer and J-beta primers. One entry per CDR3 protein results from TCRdb running MiXCR on the 5' RACE reads. The sample carries over 700,000 distinct CDR3 sequences, roughly 25% recorded once. This sample was shared with a second study, whose subject was T cells of mothers and their children. That report adds: Input to cDNA synthesis comprised all extracted RNA, at a ratio of around 1.5 ug per 15 ul.

This sequence originates from a boy between 10 and 17 years old in good health. The source material was blood.

The CDR3 loop is CASSTGQNTEAFF. CDR3 DNA: TGTGCCAGCAGCACTGGACAGAACACTGAAGCTTTCTTT. The chain has TRBV9 and TRBJ1-1; possibly TRBD1 for D (5 bases). The CDR3 has 13 amino acids. Per the germline V gene, CDR1 is SGDLS and CDR2 is YYNGEE. V shed 4 bases and J shed 1 base, with 8 bases lying between them.